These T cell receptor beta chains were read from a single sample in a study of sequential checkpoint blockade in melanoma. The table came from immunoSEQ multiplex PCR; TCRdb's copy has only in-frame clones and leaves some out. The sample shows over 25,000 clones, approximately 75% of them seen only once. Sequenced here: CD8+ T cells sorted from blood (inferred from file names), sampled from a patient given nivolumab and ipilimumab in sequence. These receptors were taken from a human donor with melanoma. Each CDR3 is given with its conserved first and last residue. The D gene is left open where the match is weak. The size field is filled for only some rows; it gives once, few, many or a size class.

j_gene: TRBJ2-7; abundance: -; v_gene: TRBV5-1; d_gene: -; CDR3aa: CASSAERDNSYEQYF; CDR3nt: TGCGCCAGCAGCGCCGAACGAGACAACTCCTACGAGCAGTACTTC
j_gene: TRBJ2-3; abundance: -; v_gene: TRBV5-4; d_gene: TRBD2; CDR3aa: CASSWGLAGGRDTDTQYF; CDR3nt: TGTGCCAGCAGCTGGGGACTAGCGGGGGGGAGGGACACAGATACGCAGTATTTT
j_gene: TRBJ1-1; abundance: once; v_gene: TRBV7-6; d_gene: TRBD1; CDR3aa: CASSTLGQGPLEAFF; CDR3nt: TGTGCCAGCAGTACCCTCGGACAGGGCCCTCTTGAAGCTTTCTTT
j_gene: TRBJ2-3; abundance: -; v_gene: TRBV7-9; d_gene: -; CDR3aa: CASSQDSNTDTQYF; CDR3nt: TGTGCCAGCAGCCAGGACAGTAACACAGATACGCAGTATTTT
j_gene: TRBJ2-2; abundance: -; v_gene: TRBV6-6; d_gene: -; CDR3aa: CASSYSPGGITGELFF; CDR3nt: TGTGCCAGCAGTTACTCTCCAGGGGGGATCACCGGGGAGCTGTTTTTT
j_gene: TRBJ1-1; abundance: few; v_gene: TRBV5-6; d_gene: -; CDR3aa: CASSLGANTEAFF; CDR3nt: TGTGCCAGCAGCTTGGGGGCGAACACTGAAGCTTTCTTT
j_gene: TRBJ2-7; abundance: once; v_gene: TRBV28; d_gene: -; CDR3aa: CASRLDKAWTYEQYF; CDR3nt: TGTGCCAGCAGACTGGACAAGGCTTGGACCTACGAGCAGTACTTC
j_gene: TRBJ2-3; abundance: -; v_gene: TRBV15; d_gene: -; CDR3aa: CATSRGQTTDTQYF; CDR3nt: TGTGCCACCAGCAGAGGACAGACCACAGATACGCAGTATTTT
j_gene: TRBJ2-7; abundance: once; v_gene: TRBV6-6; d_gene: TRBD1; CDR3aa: CASNNQDGTGGYEQYF; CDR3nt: TGTGCCAGCAATAACCAGGACGGGACAGGGGGCTACGAGCAGTACTTC
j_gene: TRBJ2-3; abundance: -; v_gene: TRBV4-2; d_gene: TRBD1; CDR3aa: CASSPRDRVQYF; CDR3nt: TGTGCCAGCAGCCCCCGGGACAGGGTGCAGTATTTT
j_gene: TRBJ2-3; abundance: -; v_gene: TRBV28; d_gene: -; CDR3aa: CASSPRVRQGTDTQYF; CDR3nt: TGTGCCAGCAGCCCGCGAGTGAGGCAGGGAACAGATACGCAGTATTTT
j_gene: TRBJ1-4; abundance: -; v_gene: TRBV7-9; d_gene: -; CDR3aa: CASSSDGGKLFF; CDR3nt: TGTGCCAGCAGCTCGGACGGGGGAAAACTGTTTTTT
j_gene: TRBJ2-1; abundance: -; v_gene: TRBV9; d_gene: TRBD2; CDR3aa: CASSKVSGGLNEQFF; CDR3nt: TGTGCCAGCAGCAAGGTCAGCGGGGGGTTAAATGAGCAGTTCTTC
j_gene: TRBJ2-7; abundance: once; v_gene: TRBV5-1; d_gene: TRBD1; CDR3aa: CASSLGQGAYEQYF; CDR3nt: TGCGCCAGCAGCTTGGGACAGGGGGCTTACGAGCAGTACTTC
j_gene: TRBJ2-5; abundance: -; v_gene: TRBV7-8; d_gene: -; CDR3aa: CASSLFGGQETQYF; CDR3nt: TGTGCCAGCAGCTTATTCGGGGGTCAAGAGACCCAGTACTTC
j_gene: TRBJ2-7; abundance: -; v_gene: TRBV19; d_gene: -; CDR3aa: CASSWTDSYEQYF; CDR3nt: TGTGCCAGTAGTTGGACAGACTCCTACGAGCAGTACTTC
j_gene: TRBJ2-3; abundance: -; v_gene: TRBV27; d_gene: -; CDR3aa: CASSPLATRTDTQYF; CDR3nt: TGTGCCAGCAGTCCCTTGGCAACCCGAACAGATACGCAGTATTTT
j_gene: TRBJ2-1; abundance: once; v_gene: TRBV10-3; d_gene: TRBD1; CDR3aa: CAISEAYRGSGNEQFF; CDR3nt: TGTGCCATCAGTGAGGCCTACAGGGGATCGGGCAATGAGCAGTTCTTC
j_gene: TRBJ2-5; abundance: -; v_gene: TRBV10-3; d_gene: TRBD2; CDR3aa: CAISENLAGEKRTQYF; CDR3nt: TGTGCCATCAGTGAGAACTTAGCGGGGGAGAAAAGGACCCAGTACTTC
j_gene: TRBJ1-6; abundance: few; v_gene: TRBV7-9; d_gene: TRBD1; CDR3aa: CASSLVAGGSYNSPLHF; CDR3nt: TGTGCCAGCAGCTTAGTAGCAGGGGGCTCCTATAATTCACCCCTCCACTTT
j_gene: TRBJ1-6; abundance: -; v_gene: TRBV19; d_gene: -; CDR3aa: CASSMGAENSPLHF; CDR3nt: TGTGCCAGTAGTATGGGAGCCGAAAATTCACCCCTCCACTTT
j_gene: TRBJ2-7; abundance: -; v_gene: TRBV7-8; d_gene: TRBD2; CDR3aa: CASSLEASGHSYEQYF; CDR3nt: TGTGCCAGCAGCTTAGAGGCTAGCGGCCACTCCTACGAGCAGTACTTC
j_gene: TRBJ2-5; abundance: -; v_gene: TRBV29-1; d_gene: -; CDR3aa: CSVDAGVETQYF; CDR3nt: TGCAGCGTTGACGCAGGGGTCGAGACCCAGTACTTC
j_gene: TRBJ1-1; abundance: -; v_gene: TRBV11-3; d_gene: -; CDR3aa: CASSLRSTGMNTEAFF; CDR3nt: TGTGCCAGCAGCTTAAGGTCTACGGGTATGAACACTGAAGCTTTCTTT
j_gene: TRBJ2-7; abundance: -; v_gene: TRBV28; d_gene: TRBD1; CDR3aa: CASSLVRTGQGFSYEQYF; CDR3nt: TGTGCCAGCAGTTTAGTACGCACGGGACAGGGCTTCTCCTACGAGCAGTACTTC
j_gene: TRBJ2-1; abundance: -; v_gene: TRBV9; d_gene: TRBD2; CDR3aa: CASSPGTSGGASEQFF; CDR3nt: TGTGCCAGCAGCCCCGGGACTAGCGGGGGGGCTTCTGAGCAGTTCTTC
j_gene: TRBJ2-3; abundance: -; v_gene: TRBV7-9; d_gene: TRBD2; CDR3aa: CASSSYSGGFTDTQYF; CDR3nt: TGTGCCAGCAGCTCATATAGCGGGGGATTCACAGATACGCAGTATTTT
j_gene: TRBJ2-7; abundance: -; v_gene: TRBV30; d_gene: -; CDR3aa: CAWSVVEGAYEQYF; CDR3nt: TGTGCCTGGAGTGTAGTCGAGGGGGCCTACGAGCAGTACTTC
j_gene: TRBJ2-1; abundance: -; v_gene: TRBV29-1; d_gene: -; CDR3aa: CSVGSGFPLF; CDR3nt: TGCAGCGTTGGGTCGGGGTTCCCTCTCTTC
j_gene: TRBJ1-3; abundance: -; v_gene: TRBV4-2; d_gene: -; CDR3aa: CASSQESRGTPGNTIYF; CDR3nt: TGTGCCAGCAGCCAAGAATCTCGGGGAACCCCTGGAAACACCATATATTTT
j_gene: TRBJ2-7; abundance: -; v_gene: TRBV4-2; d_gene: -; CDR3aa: CASSPRRDEQYF; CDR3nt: TGTGCCAGCAGCCCGCGGCGGGACGAGCAGTACTTC
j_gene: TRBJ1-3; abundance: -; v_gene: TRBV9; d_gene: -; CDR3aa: CASSSGTGNTIYF; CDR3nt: TGTGCCAGCAGCTCCGGGACAGGAAACACCATATATTTT
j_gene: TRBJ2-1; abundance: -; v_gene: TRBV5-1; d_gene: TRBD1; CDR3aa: CASSLGTGEYNEQFF; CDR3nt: TGCGCCAGCAGCTTAGGGACAGGGGAATACAATGAGCAGTTCTTC
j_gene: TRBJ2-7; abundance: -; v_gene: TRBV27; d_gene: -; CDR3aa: CASSFGQGGYEQYF; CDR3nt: TGTGCCAGCAGTTTCGGGCAGGGGGGATACGAGCAGTACTTC
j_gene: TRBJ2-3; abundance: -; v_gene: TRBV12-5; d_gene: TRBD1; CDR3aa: CASGPSQGPLSEAQYF; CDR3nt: TGTGCTAGTGGTCCTTCACAGGGGCCACTATCCGAAGCGCAGTATTTT
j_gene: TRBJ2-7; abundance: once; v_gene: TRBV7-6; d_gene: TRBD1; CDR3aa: CASSLNDRGPEQYF; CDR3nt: TGTGCCAGCAGCTTAAACGACAGGGGGCCCGAGCAGTACTTC
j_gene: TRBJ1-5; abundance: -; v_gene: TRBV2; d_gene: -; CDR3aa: CASSETPYSNQPQHF; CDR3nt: TGTGCCAGCAGTGAGACACCCTATAGCAATCAGCCCCAGCATTTT
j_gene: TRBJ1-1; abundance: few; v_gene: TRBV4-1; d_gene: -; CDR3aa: CASSQAVSTEAFF; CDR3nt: TGCGCCAGCAGCCAAGCCGTCAGCACTGAAGCTTTCTTT
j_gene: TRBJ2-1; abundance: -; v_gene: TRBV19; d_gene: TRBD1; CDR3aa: CASSIWQGDDEQFF; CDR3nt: TGTGCCAGTAGTATTTGGCAGGGGGATGATGAGCAGTTCTTC
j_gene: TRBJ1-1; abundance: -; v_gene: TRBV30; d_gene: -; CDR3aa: CAWSGQAITEAFF; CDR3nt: TGTGCCTGGAGTGGACAGGCGATCACTGAAGCTTTCTTT
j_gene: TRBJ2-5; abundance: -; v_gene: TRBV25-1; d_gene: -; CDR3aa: CASSVISQLETQYF; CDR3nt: TGTGCCAGCAGTGTTATTTCCCAGTTAGAGACCCAGTACTTC
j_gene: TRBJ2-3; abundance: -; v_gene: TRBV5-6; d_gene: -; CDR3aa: CASSLDLRPSTDTQYF; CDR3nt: TGTGCCAGCAGCTTGGATTTGCGGCCTAGCACAGATACGCAGTATTTT